The T cell receptor (beta chain) described here comes from a study of human versus mouse CDR3 diversity and MHC coevolution. Study-level background: Valid reads per sample ranged from about 5.5 x 10^6 to 1.6 x 10^7.

Produced via immunoSEQ multiplex PCR; TCRdb's table is partial and in-frame only. The sample carries around 77,000 clones, 85% to 95% recorded once. Trimming pared 3 bases from V and 6 bases from J, leaving 11 bases between. Germline CDR1 and CDR2: KGHSH and LQKENI. CDR3 length: 13 amino acids. The TCR was taken from a person aged 30 to 69 in good health. The gene calls are TRBV18 and TRBJ1-1; D gene uncertain. The sample consisted of naive CD4+ T cells from blood. The subset is: CD45RO-negative CD62L-positive naive CD4 T cells. CDR3 sequence reads: CASSPSVESEAFF. The CDR3 nucleotides are TGTGCCAGCTCACCGTCCGTGGAGTCTGAAGCTTTCTTT.